This TCR beta chain is drawn from a study of T-cell reconstitution after alpha-beta-depleted transplantation in children (dated by TCRdb to between 2015 and 2016). Some background on the complete study: Using TCR repertoire profiling, the study followed T-cell immune reconstitution in a quantitative way in children after TCRalphabeta/CD19-depleted allogeneic hematopoietic cell transplantation.

The treatment or condition label, as the study defines it: allogeneic hematopoietic cell transplantation with graft depleted of TCRalphabeta T cells and CD19 B cells. Transplant recipients were children who received TCRalphabeta/CD19-depleted allogeneic hematopoietic cell grafts. To note about this clonotype: The specificity of this receptor is unknown. It has no much larger one-base neighbor in the sample; base qualities were not kept.

The germline V gene sets CDR1 to KGHDR and CDR2 to SFDVKD. The CDR3 runs 14 amino acids, cysteine and phenylalanine included. Only the CDR3 part of the read is kept: 42 bases, read in frame from the first base. At the junction V is shortened by 10 bases and J by 3 bases, with 14 bases in between. Libraries came from PCR. The sequencer was an Illumina HiSeq 2500. Molecular barcoding was employed in the preparation of TCR libraries, with unique molecular identifiers being used to normalize TCRbeta repertoire quantification. TCRdb redid the processing of the public reads, applying fastp at Q25 and MiXCR, and retained in-frame beta chains. Rows with a matching CDR3 protein are joined into one entry that keeps the most common DNA and genes. The sample includes 550,000 to 600,000 distinct CDR3 sequences, with 23% observed a single time. The ten largest clones capture around 14% of the sample. Study-wide findings and limitations: Apparently early alphabetaT-cell count recovery about two months after transplant reportedly relied on only several hundred rapidly expanded clones derived from non-depleted graft cells. The high TCRbeta diversity at day 60 in some patients was ascribed to recipient T cells and intrathymic progenitors that had survived conditioning. Over the following months the frequencies of hyperexpanded clones went down, and after one year T-cell counts and TCRbeta diversity were mostly credited to newly produced T cells.

Recombination linked TRBV24-1 to TRBJ2-2; the best D guess is TRBD1, with 6 bases matching. Sequenced here: PBMCs, mostly from graft donor cells, sampled 360 days after TCRalphabeta/CD19-depleted stem cell transplant. The clonotype comes from a boy younger than two who had a stem cell transplant for acute myeloid leukemia, so the T cells may come from the graft donor. The DNA sequence reads TGTGCCACGGTGGGACATCCCTACACCGGGGAGCTGTTTTTT. Its translation is CATVGHPYTGELFF.